What follows are 22 T cell receptor beta chains derived from one specimen sequenced in a study of vaccination effects on CD4 cells after COVID-19. Expansion with viral peptide pools was applied to antigen-specific CD4+ T cells by the ViraFEST assay prior to sequencing. It was after approximately 11 days of culture that CD4+ T cells were isolated. Infection dated between March and December 2020, before the Alpha, Beta and Delta variants reached the United States. Their antigens are not known. Produced via immunoSEQ multiplex PCR; TCRdb's table is partial and in-frame only. This repertoire shows about 20,000 clones, 70% to 80% found once; its top ten account for about 40%. The sequencing here drew on CD4+ T cells from PBMCs cultured with a peptide pool, taken before COVID-19 vaccination. These receptors originate from a human donor who had a prior SARS-CoV-2 infection.

This chain joins TRBV5-6 and TRBJ1-5; D is ambiguous. The CDR3 totals 17 residues. The germline V and J ends were trimmed by 4 bases and 5 bases, with 22 bases remaining between them. Germline V gene lookup returns CDR1 SGHDT and CDR2 YYEEEE. CDR3 bases: TGTGCCAGCAGCAAACTTACGGTATGGGGTTATCATCAGCCCCAGCATTTT. Protein sequence: CASSKLTVWGYHQPQHF.

This clone appeared once. The V call is TRBV21-1, the J call TRBJ1-6; TRBD1, the table's D call, was not compared with the DNA. TRBV21-1 is listed as a pseudogene. The CDR3 has 19 residues. This chain's CDR3 is CASSKTGGAGFSYNSPLHF. CDR3 nucleotide sequence: TGTGCCAGCAGCAAAACGGGTGGGGCAGGGTTCTCCTATAATTCACCCCTCCACTTT.

The chain links TRBV9 to TRBJ1-1, with D perhaps matching TRBD1 (6 bases). V was clipped by 3 bases and J by 0 bases, with 9 bases between them. The germline gives CDR1 SGDLS, CDR2 YYNGEE. CDR3 length equals 14 residues. The CDR3 sequence is CASSGRGMNTEAFF. The DNA for the CDR3 is TGTGCCAGCAGCGGCAGGGGCATGAACACTGAAGCTTTCTTT.

This chain's CDR3 is CASSLGGWGGITGELFF. As DNA, the CDR3 is TGTGCCAGCAGCTTAGGGGGCTGGGGGGGTATCACCGGGGAGCTGTTTTTT. The chain links TRBV11-2 to TRBJ2-2; 7 bases match TRBD2. The CDR3 loop spans 17 amino acids. V dropped 1 base and J dropped 4; count of bases not matched to a gene: 9. The V gene's germline CDR1 is SGHAT and CDR2 FQNNGV.

This clone was seen more than once but under ten times. The chain carries TRBV6-5 and TRBJ2-7; D may be TRBD1 or TRBD2 (5 bases each). CDR3 length equals 13 residues. Trimming stripped 6 bases from V and 3 bases from J, with 12 bases between. Germline CDR1 MNHEY, CDR2 SVGAGI. The CDR3 nucleotides read TGTGCCAGCAGGGGGGAAGATGGCTACGAGCAGTACTTC. Encoded protein: CASRGEDGYEQYF.

The chain uses TRBV15 and TRBJ2-2; D is unresolved. The CDR3 consists of 14 residues. Germline V gene sequence: CDR1 LNHNV, CDR2 YYDKDF (reference sequence). V lost 4 bases, J lost 6 bases, and 12 bases lay in between. CDR3 sequence (DNA): TGTGCCACCAGCACCGGGCGTTGGGCCGGGGAGCTGTTTTTT. Translation gives CATSTGRWAGELFF.

The chain links TRBV7-2 to TRBJ2-2, with TRBD2 matching over 10 bases. V shed 4 bases and J 6 bases; nucleotides not matched to a gene: 8. CDR1 and CDR2 (germline): SGHTA, FQGNSA. The CDR3 is made up of 16 amino acids. The DNA of the CDR3 is TGTGCCAGCAGCTCGAGCGGGGGGGCCCTCCCCGGGGAGCTGTTTTTT. Its translation: CASSSSGGALPGELFF.

The chain employs TRBV2 and TRBJ1-1; D uncertain. Between the trimmed V and J ends, which lost 2 bases and 0 bases, there was a span of 4 bases. The CDR3 contains 13 residues. The germline V gene encodes CDR1 SNHLY and CDR2 FYNNEI. The CDR3 bases are TGTGCCAGCAGTGAACTGATGAACACTGAAGCTTTCTTT. It encodes CASSELMNTEAFF.

V and J are TRBV2 and TRBJ2-3; 7 positions match TRBD2. Trimming at V came to 0 bases and at J to 0 bases, leaving 3 bases not matched to a gene. Germline V gene data show CDR1 as SNHLY and CDR2 as FYNNEI. This CDR3 is 16 amino acids long. For the CDR3, the DNA is TGTGCCAGCAGTGAAGCAGCGGGGCGTAGCACAGATACGCAGTATTTT. The encoded protein is CASSEAAGRSTDTQYF. Based on the CDR3 plus reference TRBV2 and TRBJ2-3, the full variable domain is EPEVTQTPSHQVTQMGQEVILRCVPISNHLYFYWYRQILGQKVEFLVSFYNNEISEKSEIFDDQFSVERPDGSNFTLKIRSTKLEDSAMYFCASSEAAGRSTDTQYFGPGTRLTVL.

V is TRBV5-8 and J is TRBJ2-1; 9 positions agree with TRBD2. The CDR3 extends over 16 amino acids. V was pared by 2 bases and J by 8 bases, with 11 bases of the junction left unmatched. Looked up from germline, CDR1 is SGHTS and CDR2 is YDEGEE. CDR3 DNA sequence: TGTGCCAGCAGCTTTGGCGTTAGCGGGAGCTTGGATGAGCAGTTCTTC. Amino acid sequence: CASSFGVSGSLDEQFF.

The chain has TRBV5-1 and TRBJ2-5, with D maybe TRBD1 (5 bases). Germline CDR1 SGHRS, CDR2 YFSETQ. Trimming stripped 0 bases from V and 5 bases from J, with 11 bases between. This CDR3 has 14 amino acids. The CDR3 region is CASSLAGSGETQYF. DNA of the CDR3: TGCGCCAGCAGCTTGGCAGGGTCCGGGGAGACCCAGTACTTC.

V is TRBV19 and J is TRBJ2-1, with TRBD2 matching over 8 bases. V gave up 7 bases and J gave up 0 bases; unmatched junction bases: 2. CDR1 and CDR2 (germline): LNHDA, SQIVND (reference sequence). The CDR3 runs to 14 residues. CDR3 loop: CASNSGSSYNEQFF. Here the CDR3 DNA reads TGTGCCAGTAACAGCGGGAGCTCCTACAATGAGCAGTTCTTC.

In this sample, this clone turned up a few times. This sequence joins TRBV2 and TRBJ2-1, with a weak D call TRBD1 (5 bases). Germline V gene data show CDR1 as SNHLY and CDR2 as FYNNEI. This CDR3 region has 13 residues. The CDR3 DNA reads as TGTGCGGCTGCAGGGTCCCCTAACAATGAGCAGTTCTTC. It translates to CAAAGSPNNEQFF.

The V and J genes are TRBV7-8 and TRBJ2-3; D uncertain. Trimming pared 4 bases from V and 7 bases from J, leaving 12 bases between. The CDR3 runs to 13 residues. Germline V CDR1 and CDR2: SGHVS, FQNEAQ. CDR3 in amino acids: CASSSATVNTQYF. The CDR3 DNA follows: TGTGCCAGCAGCTCGGCGACTGTAAATACGCAGTATTTT. The full variable domain, with the rest looked up from reference TRBV7-8 and TRBJ2-3, is GAGVSQSPRYKVAKRGQDVALRCDPISGHVSLFWYQQALGQGPEFLTYFQNEAQLDKSGLPSDRFFAERPEGSVSTLKIQRTQQEDSAVYLCASSSATVNTQYFGPGTRLTVL.

This clone appeared a single time. V and J are TRBV19 and TRBJ1-2, with 10 bases fitting TRBD1. From germline, CDR1 is LNHDA and CDR2 SQIVND (reference sequence). The ends lost 6 bases at V and 4 bases at J; junction bases unmatched: 8. This CDR3 is 15 amino acids long. The CDR3 DNA sequence: TGTGCCAGTAGCCGGAGCGGGACAGGGGCCTATGGCTACACCTTC. Translated, it gives CASSRSGTGAYGYTF.

This chain joins TRBV9 and TRBJ2-1; D may be TRBD1 (6 bases). Germline values: CDR1 SGDLS, CDR2 YYNGEE. Trimming left V 0 bases short and J 10 bases short, with 23 bases between. There are 17 residues in the CDR3. The CDR3 DNA reads TGTGCCAGCAGCGTAGATACAGGGAAAACGGTGGGGAAGGAGCAGTTCTTC. The encoded protein is CASSVDTGKTVGKEQFF.

This clone was detected only a few times. This rearrangement joins TRBV7-2 to TRBJ1-1, with D possibly being TRBD1 (6 bases). The germline V and J ends were trimmed by 5 bases and 7 bases, with 20 bases remaining between them. Germline V gives CDR1 SGHTA, CDR2 FQGNSA. CDR3 length equals 15 residues. CDR3 sequence: CASSPRGGGSIEAFF. In DNA, the CDR3 is TGTGCCAGCAGCCCCCGCGGGGGCGGCTCGATTGAAGCTTTCTTT.

The chain uses TRBV19 and TRBJ2-3, with 7 bases fitting TRBD2. V shed 2 bases, J shed 4 bases, and the junction held 15 bases outside the gene matches. The CDR3 contains 18 residues. Germline V CDR1 and CDR2: LNHDA, SQIVND (reference sequence). Here the CDR3 reads CASSIKGGSYRISDTQYF. CDR3 bases: TGTGCCAGTAGTATAAAAGGCGGGAGTTACCGAATTTCAGATACGCAGTATTTT.

In DNA form, the CDR3 reads TGCAGTGCTAGTATGACTAGCGGGGATCCCTACAATGAGCAGTTCTTC. Translated: CSASMTSGDPYNEQFF. The chain couples TRBV20-1 to TRBJ2-1; TRBD2 matches 11 bases. After removal of 3 bases from V and 2 bases from J, the junction contained 6 bases not matched to a gene. CDR3 length equals 16 residues. The V gene's germline CDR1 is DFQATT and CDR2 SNEGSKA (reference sequence).

The chain is built from TRBV23-1 and TRBJ2-1, with a possible D match to TRBD1 (5 bases). TRBV23-1 is designated an ORF whose function remains uncertain. V was clipped by 2 bases and J by 5 bases, with 13 bases between them. The CDR3 has 15 amino acids. The CDR3 coding sequence is TGCGCCAGCAGTCAACTACAGGAGCGAGACAATGAGCAGTTCTTC. Translating gives CASSQLQERDNEQFF.

The rearrangement joins TRBV4-2 to TRBJ1-3, with 7 bases identical to TRBD1. CDR1 is LGHNA and CDR2 is YNFKEQ in the germline V gene. The V segment lost 5 bases and the J segment 0 bases; nucleotides outside the gene matches: 10. This CDR3 has 17 residues. CDR3 region: CASSESTGTVSGNTIYF. The DNA of the CDR3 is TGTGCCAGCAGCGAATCAACCGGGACAGTCTCTGGAAACACCATATATTTT.

This chain joins TRBV19 and TRBJ2-3; no clear D gene. This CDR3 comprises 14 residues. Germline loops: CDR1 LNHDA, CDR2 SQIVND (reference sequence). Trimming stripped 6 bases from V and 3 bases from J, with 13 bases between. The CDR3 sequence: CASRDPGETDTQYF. CDR3 DNA sequence: TGTGCCAGTAGAGACCCGGGTGAGACAGATACGCAGTATTTT.